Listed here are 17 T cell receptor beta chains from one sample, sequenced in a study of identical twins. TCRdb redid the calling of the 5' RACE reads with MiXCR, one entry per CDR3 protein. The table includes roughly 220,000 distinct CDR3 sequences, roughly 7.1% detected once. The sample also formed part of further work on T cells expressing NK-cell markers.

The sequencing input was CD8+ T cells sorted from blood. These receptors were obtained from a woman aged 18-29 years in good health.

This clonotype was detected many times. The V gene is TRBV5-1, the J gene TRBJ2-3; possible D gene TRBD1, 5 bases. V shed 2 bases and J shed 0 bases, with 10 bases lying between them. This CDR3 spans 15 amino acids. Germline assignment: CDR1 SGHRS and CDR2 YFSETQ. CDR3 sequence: CASSFTGHSTDTQYF. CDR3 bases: TGCGCCAGCAGCTTTACTGGACATAGCACAGATACGCAGTATTTT.

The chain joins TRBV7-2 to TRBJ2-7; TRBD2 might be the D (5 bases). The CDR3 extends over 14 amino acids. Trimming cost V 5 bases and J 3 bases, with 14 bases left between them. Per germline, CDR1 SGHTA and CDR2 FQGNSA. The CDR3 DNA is TGTGCCAGCAGCCGTCTGACTACACGCTACGAGCAGTACTTC. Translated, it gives CASSRLTTRYEQYF.

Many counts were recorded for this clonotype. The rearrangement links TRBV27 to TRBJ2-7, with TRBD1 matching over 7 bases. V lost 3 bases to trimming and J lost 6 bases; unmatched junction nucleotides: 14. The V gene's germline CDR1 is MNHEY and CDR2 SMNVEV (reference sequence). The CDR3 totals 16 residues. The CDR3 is CASSFVTGQVGVEQYF. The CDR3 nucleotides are TGTGCCAGCAGTTTTGTTACTGGACAGGTTGGTGTCGAGCAGTACTTC.

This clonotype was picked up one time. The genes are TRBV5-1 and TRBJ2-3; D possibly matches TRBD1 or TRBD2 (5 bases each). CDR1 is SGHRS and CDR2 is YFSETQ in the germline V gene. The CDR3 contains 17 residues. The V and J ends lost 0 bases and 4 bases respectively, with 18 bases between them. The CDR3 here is CASSLGLRDPGPDTQYF. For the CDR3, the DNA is TGCGCCAGCAGCTTGGGACTCCGGGACCCCGGCCCAGATACGCAGTATTTT.

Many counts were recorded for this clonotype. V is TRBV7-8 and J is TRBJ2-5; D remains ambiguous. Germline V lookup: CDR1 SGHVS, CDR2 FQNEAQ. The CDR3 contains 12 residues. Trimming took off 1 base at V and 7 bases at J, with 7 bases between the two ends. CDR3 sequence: CASSLDYGTQYF. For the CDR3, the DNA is TGTGCCAGCAGCTTAGACTATGGGACCCAGTACTTC.

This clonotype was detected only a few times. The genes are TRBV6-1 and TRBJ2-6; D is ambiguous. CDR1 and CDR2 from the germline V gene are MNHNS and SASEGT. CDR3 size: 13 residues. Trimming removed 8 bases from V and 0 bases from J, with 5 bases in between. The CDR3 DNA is TGTGCCAGCGGTCGCTCTGGGGCCAACGTCCTGACTTTC. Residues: CASGRSGANVLTF.

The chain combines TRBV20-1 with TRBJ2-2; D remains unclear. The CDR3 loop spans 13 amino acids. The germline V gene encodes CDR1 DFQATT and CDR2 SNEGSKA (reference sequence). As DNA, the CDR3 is TGCAGCCTCAGGACGGTGAACACCGGGGAGCTGTTTTTT. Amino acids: CSLRTVNTGELFF.

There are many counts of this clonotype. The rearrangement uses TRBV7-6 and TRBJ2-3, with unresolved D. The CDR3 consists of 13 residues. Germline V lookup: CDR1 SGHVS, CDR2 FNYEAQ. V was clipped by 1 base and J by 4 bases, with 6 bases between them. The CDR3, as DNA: TGTGCCAGCAGCTTAGGTCCGGCAGATACGCAGTATTTT. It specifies CASSLGPADTQYF.

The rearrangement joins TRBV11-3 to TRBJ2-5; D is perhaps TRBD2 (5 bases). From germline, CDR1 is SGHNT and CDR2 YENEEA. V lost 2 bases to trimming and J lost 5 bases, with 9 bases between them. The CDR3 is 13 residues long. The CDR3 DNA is TGTGCCAGCAGCTTAACTCCGGGGGAGACCCAGTACTTC. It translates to CASSLTPGETQYF.

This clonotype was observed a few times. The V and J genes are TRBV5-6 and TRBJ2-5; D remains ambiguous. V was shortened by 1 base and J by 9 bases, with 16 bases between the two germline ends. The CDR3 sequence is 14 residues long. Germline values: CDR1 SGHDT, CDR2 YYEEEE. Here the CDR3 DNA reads TGTGCCAGCAGCTTGTTTAGGAGTGCCTTGTCCCAGTACTTC. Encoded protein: CASSLFRSALSQYF.

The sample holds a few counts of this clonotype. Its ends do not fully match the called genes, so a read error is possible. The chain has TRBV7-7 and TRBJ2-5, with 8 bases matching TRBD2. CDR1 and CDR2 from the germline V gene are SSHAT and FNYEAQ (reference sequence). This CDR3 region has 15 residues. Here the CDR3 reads CASSLEAGDQETQYF. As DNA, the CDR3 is TGTGCTAGCAGCTTAGAAGCGGGGGACCAAGAGACCCAGTACTTC.

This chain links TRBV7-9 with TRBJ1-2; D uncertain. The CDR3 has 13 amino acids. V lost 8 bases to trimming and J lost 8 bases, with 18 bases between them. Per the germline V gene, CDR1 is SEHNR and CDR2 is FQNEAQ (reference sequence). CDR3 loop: CASGRSGSTGYTF. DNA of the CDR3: TGTGCCAGCGGAAGGAGTGGGAGTACGGGCTACACCTTC.

The CDR3 reads CASSQDGGGGRYEQYF. CDR3 sequence (DNA): TGTGCCAGCAGCCAAGATGGTGGCGGGGGCCGCTACGAGCAGTACTTC. J is TRBJ2-7 and V is TRBV3-1; D possibly corresponds to TRBD2 (7 bases). Trimming left V 0 bases short and J 3 bases short, with 15 bases between. The CDR3 loop spans 16 amino acids. In germline, CDR1 is LGHDT, CDR2 YNNKEL (reference sequence).

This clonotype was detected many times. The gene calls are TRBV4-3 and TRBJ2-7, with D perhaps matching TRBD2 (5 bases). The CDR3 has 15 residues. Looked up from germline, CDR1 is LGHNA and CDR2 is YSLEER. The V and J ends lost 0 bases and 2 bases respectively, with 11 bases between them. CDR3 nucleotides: TGCGCCAGCAGCCAAGATTGGGCGGGCGCCTACGAGCAGTACTTC. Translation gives CASSQDWAGAYEQYF.

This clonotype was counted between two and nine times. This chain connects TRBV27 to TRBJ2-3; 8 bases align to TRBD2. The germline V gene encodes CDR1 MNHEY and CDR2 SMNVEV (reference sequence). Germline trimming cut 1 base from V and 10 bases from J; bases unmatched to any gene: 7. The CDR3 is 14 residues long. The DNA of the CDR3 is TGTGCCAGCAGTTTATACGGTAGCGGGGCCGCGCAGTATTTT. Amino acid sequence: CASSLYGSGAAQYF.

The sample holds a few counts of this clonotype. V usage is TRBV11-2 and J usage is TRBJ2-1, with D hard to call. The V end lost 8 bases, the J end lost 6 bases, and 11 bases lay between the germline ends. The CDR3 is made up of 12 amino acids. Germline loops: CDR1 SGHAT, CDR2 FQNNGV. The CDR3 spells CASQQGSNEQFF. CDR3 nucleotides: TGTGCCAGCCAACAAGGCAGCAATGAGCAGTTCTTC.

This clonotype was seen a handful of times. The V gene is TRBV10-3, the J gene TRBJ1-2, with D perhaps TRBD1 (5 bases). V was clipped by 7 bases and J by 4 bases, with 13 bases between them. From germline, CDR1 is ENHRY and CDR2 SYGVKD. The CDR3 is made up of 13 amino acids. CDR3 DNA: TGTGCCATCATGCCCACAGACAGCTATGGCTACACCTTC. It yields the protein CAIMPTDSYGYTF.